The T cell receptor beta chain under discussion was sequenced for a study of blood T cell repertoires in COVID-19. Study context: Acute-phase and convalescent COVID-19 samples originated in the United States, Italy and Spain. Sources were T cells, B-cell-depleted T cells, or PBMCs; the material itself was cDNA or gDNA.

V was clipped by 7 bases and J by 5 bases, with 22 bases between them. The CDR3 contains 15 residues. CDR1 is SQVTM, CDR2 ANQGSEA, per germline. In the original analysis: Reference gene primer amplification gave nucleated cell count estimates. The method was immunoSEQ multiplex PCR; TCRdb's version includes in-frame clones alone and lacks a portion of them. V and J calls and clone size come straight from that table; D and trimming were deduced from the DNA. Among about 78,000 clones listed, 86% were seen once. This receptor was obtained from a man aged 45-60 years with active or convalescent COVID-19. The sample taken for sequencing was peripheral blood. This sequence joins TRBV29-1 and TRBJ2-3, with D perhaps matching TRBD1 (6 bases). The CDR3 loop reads CSARDTRSQQDTQYF. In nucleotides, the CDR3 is TGCAGCGCCCGGGACACTCGAAGCCAGCAAGATACGCAGTATTTT.